Presented here are 11 T cell receptor beta chains from one specimen sequenced in a study of T cell repertoires in cytomegalovirus infection. No antigen is known for these receptors. TCRdb recomputed calls from the reads with MiXCR, one row per CDR3 protein. Among roughly 120,000 distinct CDR3 sequences listed, over 25% were seen once. Specimen: CD8+ T cells from cultured PBMCs, collected from culture after CMV antigen stimulation. Receptors originate from a human donor in good health (CMV status not recorded). Some clones in this sample may be carry-over from other donors' samples.

The chain combines TRBV5-6 with TRBJ2-7, with 7 bases identical to TRBD1. V lost 6 bases to trimming and J lost 0 bases; unmatched junction nucleotides: 9. This CDR3 has 15 amino acids. Germline CDR1 reads SGHDT; CDR2 reads YYEEEE. The CDR3 is CASTGTASSSYEQYF. Here the CDR3 DNA reads TGTGCCAGCACCGGGACAGCCTCGAGCTCCTACGAGCAGTACTTC.

The rearrangement joins TRBV4-3 to TRBJ2-2; 7 bases map to TRBD1. V trimming: 0 bases; J trimming: 0 bases; junction bases outside the gene matches: 13. CDR3 length: 20 amino acids. CDR1 and CDR2 from the germline V gene are LGHNA and YSLEER. This CDR3 reads CASSQDPQRGRLSNTGELFF. CDR3 sequence (DNA): TGCGCCAGCAGCCAAGATCCCCAGAGGGGGCGCCTTTCGAACACCGGGGAGCTGTTTTTT.

This chain joins TRBV7-9 and TRBJ2-5; D gene ambiguous. The CDR3 sequence is 14 residues long. Trimming left V 1 base short and J 5 bases short, with 11 bases between. Germline V gives CDR1 SEHNR, CDR2 FQNEAQ (reference sequence). The CDR3 DNA follows: TGTGCCAGCAGCTTAGTATTGGATGCGGAGACCCAGTACTTC. Protein: CASSLVLDAETQYF.

There are a few counts of this clonotype. J is TRBJ2-2 and V is TRBV12-3 or TRBV12-4, with D perhaps being TRBD1 or TRBD2 (5 bases each). The CDR3 length is 12 residues. The V and J ends lost 5 bases and 7 bases respectively, with 8 bases between them. Here the CDR3 DNA reads TGTGCCAGCAGTGGGGGAATCGGGGAGCTGTTTTTT. As protein: CASSGGIGELFF.

This chain connects TRBV6-1 to TRBJ2-1; 7 bases fit TRBD1. This CDR3 contains 15 residues. Per germline, CDR1 MNHNS and CDR2 SASEGT. Germline trimming cut 6 bases from V and 2 bases from J; bases unmatched to any gene: 7. The CDR3 reads CASRIRGPPYNEQFF. The CDR3, as DNA: TGTGCCAGCAGAATTAGGGGGCCCCCCTACAATGAGCAGTTCTTC.

This clonotype was counted ten times or more. The CDR3 DNA is TGTGCCAGCAGCTTCGGAACTTTAATGGAGGTTAATGAAAAACTGTTTTTT. Translated: CASSFGTLMEVNEKLFF. The chain joins TRBV7-2 to TRBJ1-4; D not resolved. The CDR3 extends over 17 amino acids. Between the trimmed V and J ends, which lost 3 bases and 4 bases, there was a span of 18 bases. CDR1 is SGHTA and CDR2 is FQGNSA in the germline V gene.

The chain uses TRBV7-2 and TRBJ2-1; 11 nucleotides line up with TRBD1. This CDR3 has 14 amino acids. With V trimmed by 4 bases and J by 9 bases, 5 bases remained unmatched. CDR1 SGHTA and CDR2 FQGNSA come from the germline V gene. The CDR3 region has the DNA TGTGCCAGCAGCTCGGGACAGGGGGACTCTGAGCAGTTCTTC. It yields the protein CASSSGQGDSEQFF.

The chain couples TRBV7-6 to TRBJ1-2; 9 nucleotides align to TRBD1. This CDR3 region has 15 residues. Losses at the gene ends were 4 bases for V and 4 bases for J; bases not matched to a gene: 7. Looked up from germline, CDR1 is SGHVS and CDR2 is FNYEAQ. The CDR3 DNA is TGTGCCAGCAGCTCAACAACAGGGGGCGGCTATGGCTACACCTTC. It specifies CASSSTTGGGYGYTF.

This clonotype was counted only a few times. The CDR3 reads CASSKDRANPLYNEQFF. For the CDR3, the DNA is TGTGCCAGCAGCAAGGACAGGGCAAATCCTCTCTACAATGAGCAGTTCTTC. This chain connects TRBV5-8 to TRBJ2-1; 8 bases are shared with TRBD1. V trimming: 4 bases; J trimming: 3 bases; junction bases outside the gene matches: 12. The length of the CDR3 is 17 residues. Looked up from germline, CDR1 is SGHTS and CDR2 is YDEGEE.

The chain has TRBV10-2 and TRBJ2-7; D is unresolved. The ends were cut back, 3 bases at V and 2 bases at J, with 8 bases in the middle. Germline values: CDR1 WSHSY, CDR2 SAAADI. The CDR3 loop spans 13 amino acids. In nucleotides, the CDR3 is TGCGCCAGCAGTGAAAACAGACCCTACGAGCAGTACTTC. The encoded protein is CASSENRPYEQYF.

The rearrangement joins TRBV20-1 to TRBJ1-2, with 10 bases fitting TRBD1. The ends lost 5 bases at V and 3 bases at J; junction bases unmatched: 9. The CDR3 spans 15 residues. Germline V gives CDR1 DFQATT, CDR2 SNEGSKA (reference sequence). The CDR3 DNA sequence: TGCAGTGCTGACCGGGACAGGGGTCGGGACTATGGCTACACCTTC. It is translated as CSADRDRGRDYGYTF.